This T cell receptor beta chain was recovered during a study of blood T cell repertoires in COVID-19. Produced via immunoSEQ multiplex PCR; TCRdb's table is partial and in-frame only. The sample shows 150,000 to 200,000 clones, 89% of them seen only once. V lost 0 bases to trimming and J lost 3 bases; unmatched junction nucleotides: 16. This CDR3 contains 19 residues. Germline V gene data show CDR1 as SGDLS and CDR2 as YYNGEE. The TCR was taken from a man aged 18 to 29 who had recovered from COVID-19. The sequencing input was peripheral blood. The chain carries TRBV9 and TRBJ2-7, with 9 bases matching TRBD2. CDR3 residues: CASSVVIGGGGATDYEQYF. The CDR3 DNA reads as TGTGCCAGCAGCGTAGTTATTGGCGGGGGGGGAGCCACAGACTACGAGCAGTACTTC.